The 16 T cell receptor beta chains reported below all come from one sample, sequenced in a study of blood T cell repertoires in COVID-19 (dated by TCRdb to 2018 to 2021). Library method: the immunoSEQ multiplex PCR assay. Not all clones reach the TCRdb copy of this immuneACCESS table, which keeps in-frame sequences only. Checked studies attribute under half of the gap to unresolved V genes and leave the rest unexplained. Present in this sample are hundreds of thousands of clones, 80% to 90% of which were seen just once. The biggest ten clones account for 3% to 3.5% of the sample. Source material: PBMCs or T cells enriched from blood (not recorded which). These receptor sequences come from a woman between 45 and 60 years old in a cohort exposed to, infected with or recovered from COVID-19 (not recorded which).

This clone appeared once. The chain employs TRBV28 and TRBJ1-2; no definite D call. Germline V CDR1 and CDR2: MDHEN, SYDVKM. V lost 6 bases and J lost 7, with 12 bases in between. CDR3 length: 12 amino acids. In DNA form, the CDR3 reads TGTGCCAGCAGGTCCGCCTCGGGTGGCTACACCTTC. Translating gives CASRSASGGYTF.

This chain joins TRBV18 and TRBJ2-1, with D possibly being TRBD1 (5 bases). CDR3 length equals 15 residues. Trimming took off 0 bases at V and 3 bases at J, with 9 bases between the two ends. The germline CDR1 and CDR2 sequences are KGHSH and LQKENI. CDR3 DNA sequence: TGTGCCAGCTCACCACCGTTGCAGGGCTACAATGAGCAGTTCTTC. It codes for CASSPPLQGYNEQFF.

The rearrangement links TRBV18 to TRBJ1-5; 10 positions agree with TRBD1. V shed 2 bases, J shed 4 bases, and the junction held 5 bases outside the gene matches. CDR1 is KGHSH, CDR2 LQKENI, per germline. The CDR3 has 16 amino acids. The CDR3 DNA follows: TGTGCCAGCTCACCAAACGGACAGGGGGTGAATCAGCCCCAGCATTTT. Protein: CASSPNGQGVNQPQHF.

Here the CDR3 DNA reads TGTGCCAGCAGCTTGGACAGGGAGAACACTGAAGCTTTCTTT. This gives the protein CASSLDRENTEAFF. V usage is TRBV7-2 and J usage is TRBJ1-1, with 8 bases fitting TRBD1. The CDR3 covers 14 residues. V lost 3 bases, J lost 1 base, and 1 base stayed unmatched. Germline CDR1 reads SGHTA; CDR2 reads FQGNSA.

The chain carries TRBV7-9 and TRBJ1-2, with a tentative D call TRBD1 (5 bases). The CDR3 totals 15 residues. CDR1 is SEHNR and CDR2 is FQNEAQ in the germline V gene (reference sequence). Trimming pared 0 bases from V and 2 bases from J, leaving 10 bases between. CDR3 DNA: TGTGCCAGCAGCTTAGCGCGACAGCTGAACTATGGCTACACCTTC. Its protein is CASSLARQLNYGYTF.

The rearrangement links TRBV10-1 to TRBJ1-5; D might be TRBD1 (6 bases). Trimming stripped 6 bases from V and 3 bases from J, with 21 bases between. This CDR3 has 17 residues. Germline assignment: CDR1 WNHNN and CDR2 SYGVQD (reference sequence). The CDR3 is CASSTPGADDPNQPQHF. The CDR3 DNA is TGCGCCAGCAGCACTCCAGGGGCCGACGATCCCAATCAGCCCCAGCATTTT.

CDR3: CASSRERSNTEAFF. The CDR3 DNA follows: TGTGCCAGCAGTCGTGAACGGTCGAACACTGAAGCTTTCTTT. V gene TRBV28 combines with J gene TRBJ1-1; D ambiguous. Trimming removed 5 bases from V and 1 base from J, with 11 bases in between. Germline V gene data show CDR1 as MDHEN and CDR2 as SYDVKM. This CDR3 has 14 residues.

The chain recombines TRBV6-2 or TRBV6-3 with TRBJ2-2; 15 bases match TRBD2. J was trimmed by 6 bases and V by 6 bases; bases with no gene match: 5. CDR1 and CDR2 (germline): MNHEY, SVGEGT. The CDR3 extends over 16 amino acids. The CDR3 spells CASSLGTSGGPGELFF. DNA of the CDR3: TGTGCCAGCAGCCTTGGGACTAGCGGGGGGCCCGGGGAGCTGTTTTTT.

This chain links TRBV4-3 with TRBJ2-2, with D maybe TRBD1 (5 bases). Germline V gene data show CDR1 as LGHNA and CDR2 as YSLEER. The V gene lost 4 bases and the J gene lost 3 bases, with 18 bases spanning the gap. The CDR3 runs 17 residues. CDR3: CASSPTLPRQYTGELFF. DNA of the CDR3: TGCGCCAGCAGCCCGACGTTGCCTCGACAGTACACCGGGGAGCTGTTTTTT.

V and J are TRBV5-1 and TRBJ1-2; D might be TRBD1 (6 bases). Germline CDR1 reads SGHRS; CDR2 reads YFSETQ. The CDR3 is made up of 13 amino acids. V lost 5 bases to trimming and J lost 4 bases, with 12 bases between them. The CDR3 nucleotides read TGCGCCAGCAGTCCACAGGGTCCCTATGGCTACACCTTC. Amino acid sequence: CASSPQGPYGYTF.

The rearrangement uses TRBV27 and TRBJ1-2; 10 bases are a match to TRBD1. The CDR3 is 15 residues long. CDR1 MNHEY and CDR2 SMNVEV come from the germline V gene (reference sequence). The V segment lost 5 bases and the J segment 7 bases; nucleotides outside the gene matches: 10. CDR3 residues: CASSLNGQGVSGYTF. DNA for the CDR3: TGTGCCAGCAGTCTCAATGGACAGGGGGTCTCTGGCTACACCTTC.

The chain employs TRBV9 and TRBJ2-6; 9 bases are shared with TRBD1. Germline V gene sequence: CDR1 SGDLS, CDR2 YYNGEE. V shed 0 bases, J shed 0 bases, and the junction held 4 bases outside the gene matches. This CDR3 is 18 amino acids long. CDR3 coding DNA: TGTGCCAGCAGCGTAGAGGGACAGGGTCTCTCTGGGGCCAACGTCCTGACTTTC. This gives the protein CASSVEGQGLSGANVLTF.

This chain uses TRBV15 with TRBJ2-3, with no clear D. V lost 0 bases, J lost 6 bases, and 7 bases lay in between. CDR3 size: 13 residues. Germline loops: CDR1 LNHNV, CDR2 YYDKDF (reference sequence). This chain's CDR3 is CATSRDVGDTQYF. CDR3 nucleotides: TGTGCCACCAGCAGAGATGTCGGGGATACGCAGTATTTT. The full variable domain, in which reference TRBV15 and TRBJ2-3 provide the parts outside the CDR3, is DAMVIQNPRYQVTQFGKPVTLSCSQTLNHNVMYWYQQKSSQAPKLLFHYYDKDFNNEADTPDNFQSRRPNTSFCFLDIRSPGLGDTAMYLCATSRDVGDTQYFGPGTRLTVL.

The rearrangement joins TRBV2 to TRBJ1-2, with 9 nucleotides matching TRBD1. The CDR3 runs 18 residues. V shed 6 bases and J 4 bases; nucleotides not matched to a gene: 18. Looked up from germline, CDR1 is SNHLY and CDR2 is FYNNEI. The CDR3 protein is CASRSHRDRVPSGYGYTF. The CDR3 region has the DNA TGTGCCAGCAGATCGCACCGGGACAGGGTTCCGAGTGGCTATGGCTACACCTTC.

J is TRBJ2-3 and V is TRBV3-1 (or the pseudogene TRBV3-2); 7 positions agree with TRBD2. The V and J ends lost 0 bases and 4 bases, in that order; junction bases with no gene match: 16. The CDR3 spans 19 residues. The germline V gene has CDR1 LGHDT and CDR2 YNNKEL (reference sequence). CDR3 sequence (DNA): TGTGCCAGCAGCCAAGATATCGACCTTTGGGGGGGGAACGCAGATACGCAGTATTTT. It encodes CASSQDIDLWGGNADTQYF.

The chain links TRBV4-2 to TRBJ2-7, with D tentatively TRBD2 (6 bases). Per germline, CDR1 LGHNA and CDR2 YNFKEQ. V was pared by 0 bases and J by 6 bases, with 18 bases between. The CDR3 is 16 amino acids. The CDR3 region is CASSQELGTPQAEQYF. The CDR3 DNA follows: TGTGCCAGCAGCCAAGAGCTGGGGACTCCTCAAGCCGAGCAGTACTTC.